A single sample is the source of the 11 T cell receptor beta chains below, sequenced in a study of cytomegalovirus exposure and HLA in healthy donors. It was with 60 Vbeta and 13 Jbeta primers that the PCR ran. Profiling relied on immunoSEQ multiplex PCR, and the TCRdb table lists in-frame clones only, not all of them. Of around 150,000 clones in the sample, around three fifths were seen once. Sequenced input: PBMCs. The source is a male donor in good health and CMV-seronegative.

This chain uses TRBV5-1 with TRBJ2-2; 9 nucleotides agree with TRBD2. The CDR3 sequence is 15 residues long. Germline loops: CDR1 SGHRS, CDR2 YFSETQ. The J segment lost 8 bases and the V segment lost 4 bases, leaving 9 bases of the junction unmatched. The CDR3 DNA follows: TGCGCCAGCAGCCGAGCGGCGGGGGGGCCTGGGGAGCTGTTTTTT. Protein sequence: CASSRAAGGPGELFF.

As DNA, the CDR3 is TGTGCCAGCAGTTACCTTACACAGGGATTGAGCTATGGCTACACCTTC. As protein: CASSYLTQGLSYGYTF. The chain combines TRBV6-5 with TRBJ1-2; D might be TRBD1 (6 bases). The V end lost 2 bases, the J end lost 4 bases, and 17 bases lay between the germline ends. The CDR3 has 16 amino acids. Germline V CDR1 and CDR2: MNHEY, SVGAGI.

This clone appeared a single time. The J gene is TRBJ1-2, the V gene TRBV7-2; perhaps TRBD1 as D (6 bases). The CDR3 is 15 residues long. V was clipped by 2 bases and J by 2 bases, with 12 bases between them. Looked up from germline, CDR1 is SGHTA and CDR2 is FQGNSA. The CDR3 is CASSLRTDSNYGYTF. The CDR3 coding sequence is TGTGCCAGCAGCTTACGTACGGACAGCAACTATGGCTACACCTTC. Variable domain in full (rest from reference TRBV7-2 and TRBJ1-2): GAGVSQSPSNKVTEKGKDVELRCDPISGHTALYWYRQSLGQGLEFLIYFQGNSAPDKSGLPSDRFSAERTGGSVSTLTIQRTQQEDSAVYLCASSLRTDSNYGYTFGSGTRLTVV.

This clone has more than one count but fewer than ten. The chain links TRBV1 to TRBJ2-1; the tabulated D call, TRBD1, remains unverified against the DNA. TRBV1 is marked as a pseudogene. The CDR3 sequence is 15 residues long. The CDR3 region is CTSSQDWTGENEQFF. The CDR3 DNA follows: TGCACCAGCAGCCAAGACTGGACAGGGGAGAATGAGCAGTTCTTC.

This clone occurred once. The chain combines TRBV9 with TRBJ2-3; 7 positions match TRBD1. The CDR3 spans 17 residues. Trimming cost V 0 bases and J 2 bases; bases outside gene matches: 9. CDR1 and CDR2 (germline): SGDLS, YYNGEE. Here the CDR3 DNA reads TGTGCCAGCAGCGTAGGGACAGGAACTAGGACCACAGATACGCAGTATTTT. Translated: CASSVGTGTRTTDTQYF.

The chain combines TRBV19 with TRBJ2-5; perhaps TRBD2 as D (5 bases). The length of the CDR3 is 17 residues. Trimming removed 6 bases at V and 5 bases at J, with 25 bases between. CDR1 is LNHDA, CDR2 SQIVND, per germline (reference sequence). The CDR3 sequence: CASSRRLPRPPQETQYF. CDR3 coding DNA: TGTGCCAGTAGCCGAAGACTACCAAGACCGCCTCAGGAGACCCAGTACTTC.

For this clone: At one boundary the junction diverges from the germline segment, which might be a read error. V and J are TRBV2 and TRBJ1-2; D may be TRBD1 (5 bases). This CDR3 spans 16 amino acids. Per the germline V gene, CDR1 is SNHLY and CDR2 is FYNNEI. This CDR3 reads CASSEPQGEDYYGYPF. The CDR3 nucleotides read TGTGCCAGCAGTGAGCCGCAGGGAGAGGACTACTATGGCTACCCCTTC.

The V and J genes are TRBV5-1 and TRBJ2-7; 7 positions agree with TRBD2. The CDR3 is 13 amino acids. Trimming at V came to 5 bases and at J to 3 bases, leaving 5 bases not matched to a gene. CDR1 is SGHRS, CDR2 YFSETQ, per germline. DNA for the CDR3: TGCGCCAGCAGTTTAAGCGGGAACTACGAGCAGTACTTC. Protein sequence: CASSLSGNYEQYF.

The chain uses TRBV11-2 and TRBJ2-3, with 7 positions matching TRBD1. CDR1 is SGHAT, CDR2 FQNNGV, per germline. The CDR3 is 13 residues long. Unmatched junction bases numbered 2, after V lost 6 bases and J lost 2 bases. The CDR3 DNA is TGTGCCAGCAGTGGGACAGTCACAGATACGCAGTATTTT. Translation: CASSGTVTDTQYF.

The V gene is TRBV28, the J gene TRBJ2-2; TRBD1 matches at 8 bases. The length of the CDR3 is 15 residues. The junction had 8 bases not matched to a gene; V was cut back by 6 bases and J by 5 bases. Germline V gene sequence: CDR1 MDHEN, CDR2 SYDVKM. The CDR3 loop reads CASSATGVRTGELFF. Here the CDR3 DNA reads TGTGCCAGCAGCGCGACAGGGGTACGGACCGGGGAGCTGTTTTTT.

The chain employs TRBV6-1 and TRBJ2-7; a weak D match, TRBD2 (7 bases). The CDR3 contains 13 residues. V was clipped by 9 bases and J by 5 bases, with 17 bases between them. From germline, CDR1 is MNHNS and CDR2 SASEGT. CDR3 nucleotides: TGTGCCAGTCTTTCGGGGGGCTCGCACGAGCAGTACTTC. Translating gives CASLSGGSHEQYF.